The 24 T cell receptor beta chains below come from one sample, sequenced in a study of blood T cell repertoires in COVID-19. Using immunoSEQ multiplex PCR, the repertoire was profiled, and TCRdb retains in-frame clones only, with some absent. The sample yields around 100,000 clones, 90% seen once. The specimen sequenced was peripheral blood. The receptors stem from a man aged 45-65 years with acute or convalescent COVID-19.

The V gene is TRBV6-2 or TRBV6-3, the J gene TRBJ1-5; D call uncertain. This CDR3 contains 15 residues. Germline values: CDR1 MNHEY, CDR2 SVGEGT. V shed 0 bases and J shed 0 bases, with 6 bases lying between them. The CDR3 is CASSYSSNSNQPQHF. The CDR3 DNA is TGTGCCAGCAGTTACTCCAGTAATAGCAATCAGCCCCAGCATTTT.

The chain joins TRBV7-9 to TRBJ2-7, with TRBD1 matching over 10 bases. Germline V gene data show CDR1 as SEHNR and CDR2 as FQNEAQ (reference sequence). CDR3 size: 14 residues. Trimming took 5 bases from V and 6 from J; bases not matched to a gene: 7. The CDR3 region has the DNA TGTGCCAGCAGCCTAAGACAGGGGGCAAGCGAGCAGTACTTC. It specifies CASSLRQGASEQYF.

About this clone: This CDR3 is also generated by other DNA sequences in the sample. This rearrangement joins TRBV27 to TRBJ2-7; 10 bases agree with TRBD2. Trimming at V came to 6 bases and at J to 3 bases, leaving 20 bases not matched to a gene. Germline assignment: CDR1 MNHEY and CDR2 SMNVEV (reference sequence). The CDR3 runs 19 residues. CDR3 residues: CASSLKQGFKLAGHYEQYF. The CDR3 bases are TGTGCCAGCAGCCTGAAACAGGGTTTCAAACTAGCGGGACACTACGAGCAGTACTTC.

The rearrangement links TRBV7-2 to TRBJ2-1; TRBD2 matches 14 bases. The J segment lost 8 bases and the V segment lost 2 bases, leaving 8 bases of the junction unmatched. CDR1 and CDR2 (germline): SGHTA, FQGNSA. CDR3 length: 17 residues. The CDR3: CASSLLLGLAGGDEQFF. DNA for the CDR3: TGTGCCAGCAGCTTACTGTTAGGACTAGCGGGAGGCGATGAGCAGTTCTTC.

The gene calls are TRBV6-2 or TRBV6-3 and TRBJ2-5; a weak D match, TRBD1 (6 bases). Germline CDR1 and CDR2: MNHEY and SVGEGT. Deletions cut 0 bases from V and 0 bases from J, with 8 bases between. The CDR3 consists of 15 residues. The CDR3 nucleotides are TGTGCCAGCAGTTACTCGTACAGGGACCAAGAGACCCAGTACTTC. As protein: CASSYSYRDQETQYF.

The chain has TRBV7-8 and TRBJ2-7, with D perhaps TRBD1 (5 bases). CDR1 and CDR2 (germline): SGHVS, FQNEAQ. V dropped 5 bases and J dropped 2 bases, with 16 bases sitting between them. This CDR3 has 15 residues. CDR3 sequence: CASSPVVQATYEQYF. CDR3 nucleotides: TGTGCCAGCAGCCCCGTCGTACAGGCTACCTACGAGCAGTACTTC.

About this clone itself: This sample also contains other DNA sequences that code for the same CDR3. This sequence joins TRBV24-1 and TRBJ2-7; D is uncertain. In germline, CDR1 is KGHDR, CDR2 SFDVKD. Trimming left V 4 bases short and J 4 bases short, with 4 bases between. The CDR3 is made up of 11 amino acids. CDR3 sequence (DNA): TGTGCCACCAGTGACCTGTACGAGCAGTACTTC. Translation gives CATSDLYEQYF.

This chain connects TRBV7-9 to TRBJ2-5, with 8 bases fitting TRBD1. V dropped 7 bases and J dropped 5; count of bases not matched to a gene: 9. Germline lookup yields CDR1 SEHNR and CDR2 FQNEAQ (reference sequence). CDR3 length: 14 residues. The CDR3 bases are TGTGCCAGCATCCAGACAGGGGTGCAGGAGACCCAGTACTTC. It encodes CASIQTGVQETQYF. The full variable domain, completed using reference TRBV7-9 and TRBJ2-5, is DTGVSQNPRHKITKRGQNVTFRCDPISEHNRLYWYRQTLGQGPEFLTYFQNEAQLEKSRLLSDRFSAERPKGSFSTLEIQRTEQGDSAMYLCASIQTGVQETQYFGPGTRLLVL.

The V gene is TRBV7-8, the J gene TRBJ2-1; D may be TRBD2 (5 bases). The CDR3 contains 16 residues. Germline V lookup: CDR1 SGHVS, CDR2 FQNEAQ. V shed 2 bases and J shed 9 bases, with 20 bases lying between them. CDR3 in amino acids: CASSLRLASTSGEQFF. CDR3 coding DNA: TGTGCCAGCAGCTTACGGTTGGCTAGCACGAGTGGTGAGCAGTTCTTC. Variable domain in full (rest from reference TRBV7-8 and TRBJ2-1): GAGVSQSPRYKVAKRGQDVALRCDPISGHVSLFWYQQALGQGPEFLTYFQNEAQLDKSGLPSDRFFAERPEGSVSTLKIQRTQQEDSAVYLCASSLRLASTSGEQFFGPGTRLTVL.

This chain joins TRBV7-9 and TRBJ2-5; 7 positions agree with TRBD2. This CDR3 contains 15 residues. The junction had 12 bases not matched to a gene; V was cut back by 6 bases and J by 5 bases. Germline assignment: CDR1 SEHNR and CDR2 FQNEAQ (reference sequence). CDR3 in amino acids: CASSPPGLSLETQYF. DNA of the CDR3: TGTGCCAGCAGTCCCCCGGGACTATCCTTGGAGACCCAGTACTTC.

As DNA, the CDR3 is TGCAGCGCACACACAGGGGGGTTACCCTACAATGAGCAGTTCTTC. Translated, it gives CSAHTGGLPYNEQFF. The genes are TRBV29-1 and TRBJ2-1, with 8 nucleotides matching TRBD1. This CDR3 has 15 amino acids. J lost 2 bases, V lost 7 bases, and 10 bases had no gene match. Germline CDR1 reads SQVTM; CDR2 reads ANQGSEA.

For the CDR3, the DNA is TGTGCCAGAAGCTTGGGAACTAGCGGGTACCTGAGCTCCTACAATGAGCAGTTCTTC. It yields the protein CARSLGTSGYLSSYNEQFF. J is TRBJ2-1 and V is TRBV5-3, with TRBD2 matching 9 bases. TRBV5-3 is an ORF for which the function is uncertain. Unmatched junction bases numbered 10, after V lost 0 bases and J lost 0 bases. The CDR3 is 19 residues long.

J is TRBJ1-3 and V is TRBV30; a possible D gene is TRBD1 (6 bases). Trimming removed 0 bases from V and 2 bases from J, with 8 bases in between. CDR3 size: 14 residues. CDR1 is GTSNPN, CDR2 SVGIG, per germline (reference sequence). CDR3 nucleotides: TGTGCCTGGAGTGTACACAGGGCTGGAAACACCATATATTTT. Encoded protein: CAWSVHRAGNTIYF.

V gene TRBV19 combines with J gene TRBJ2-1; the match to TRBD1 covers 7 bases. V was clipped by 8 bases and J by 6 bases; unmatched bases: 4. This CDR3 has 12 residues. In germline, CDR1 is LNHDA, CDR2 SQIVND (reference sequence). CDR3 nucleotides: TGTGCCAGTTCGACAGGGCCCAATGAGCAGTTCTTC. Its protein product is CASSTGPNEQFF.

This rearrangement joins TRBV6-2 or TRBV6-3 to TRBJ2-1; D possibly corresponds to TRBD2 (6 bases). Per germline, CDR1 MNHEY and CDR2 SVGEGT. The CDR3 length is 14 residues. The V and J ends lost 3 bases and 6 bases respectively, with 12 bases between them. The CDR3 region is CASSYSSGSNEQFF. In DNA, the CDR3 is TGTGCCAGCAGTTATAGTAGCGGATCCAATGAGCAGTTCTTC.

The V gene is TRBV7-9, the J gene TRBJ2-7, with D perhaps matching TRBD2 (6 bases). The length of the CDR3 is 16 residues. Looked up from germline, CDR1 is SEHNR and CDR2 is FQNEAQ (reference sequence). V was trimmed by 2 bases and J by 2 bases, leaving 16 bases between them. The CDR3 nucleotides are TGTGCCAGCAGCTTAACGCCCTCGGGACTTGCCTACGAGCAGTACTTC. It specifies CASSLTPSGLAYEQYF.

This clone was seen once. V and J are TRBV27 and TRBJ2-1; D remains unclear. CDR3 size: 16 residues. V was trimmed by 7 bases and J by 8 bases, leaving 24 bases between them. The germline gives CDR1 MNHEY, CDR2 SMNVEV (reference sequence). The CDR3 DNA sequence: TGTGCCAGCACCCGAGATGGAGTATGGTTTCGGGATGAGCAGTTCTTC. The encoded protein is CASTRDGVWFRDEQFF.

The CDR3 region is CASSSRGFSGANVLTF. CDR3 sequence (DNA): TGTGCCAGCAGTTCTAGGGGGTTCTCTGGGGCCAACGTCCTGACTTTC. The rearrangement links TRBV6-5 to TRBJ2-6; possible D gene TRBD1, 6 bases. The germline V gene has CDR1 MNHEY and CDR2 SVGAGI. The CDR3 consists of 16 residues. Trimming took off 4 bases at V and 0 bases at J, with 10 bases between the two ends.

This CDR3 is CASSRGTSGRATGELFF. CDR3 sequence (DNA): TGTGCCAGCAGCCGAGGGACTAGCGGGAGGGCCACCGGGGAGCTGTTTTTT. V usage is TRBV7-6 and J usage is TRBJ2-2, with 16 bases matching TRBD2. This CDR3 has 17 residues. Germline loops: CDR1 SGHVS, CDR2 FNYEAQ. V gave up 5 bases and J gave up 4 bases; unmatched junction bases: 4. The full variable domain, in which reference TRBV7-6 and TRBJ2-2 provide the parts outside the CDR3, is GAGVSQSPRYKVTKRGQDVALRCDPISGHVSLYWYRQALGQGPEFLTYFNYEAQQDKSGLPNDRFSAERPEGSISTLTIQRTEQRDSAMYRCASSRGTSGRATGELFFGEGSRLTVL.

The V and J genes are TRBV18 and TRBJ2-5, with 10 nucleotides matching TRBD1. The CDR3 has 14 residues. CDR1 and CDR2 from the germline V gene are KGHSH and LQKENI. Germline trimming cut 5 bases from V and 4 bases from J; bases unmatched to any gene: 4. The CDR3 DNA reads TGTGCCAGCTCAACGACAGGGGGCGGAGAGACCCAGTACTTC. Its translation: CASSTTGGGETQYF. Full variable domain (missing parts from reference TRBV18 and TRBJ2-5): NAGVMQNPRHLVRRRGQEARLRCSPMKGHSHVYWYRQLPEEGLKFMVYLQKENIIDESGMPKERFSAEFPKEGPSILRIQQVVRGDSAAYFCASSTTGGGETQYFGPGTRLLVL.

This clone has just one count. This chain links TRBV7-8 with TRBJ1-2; 12 bases map to TRBD1. The CDR3 spans 20 residues. Germline V gene lookup returns CDR1 SGHVS and CDR2 FQNEAQ. The V and J ends lost 3 bases and 5 bases, in that order; junction bases with no gene match: 19. The CDR3 sequence: CASSFTSRGTGGAGGYGYTF. CDR3 bases: TGTGCCAGCAGCTTTACGAGCCGAGGGACAGGGGGCGCTGGGGGGTATGGCTACACCTTC. The entire variable domain, with the rest obtained from reference TRBV7-8 and TRBJ1-2, is as follows: GAGVSQSPRYKVAKRGQDVALRCDPISGHVSLFWYQQALGQGPEFLTYFQNEAQLDKSGLPSDRFFAERPEGSVSTLKIQRTQQEDSAVYLCASSFTSRGTGGAGGYGYTFGSGTRLTVV.

The V call is TRBV5-1, the J call TRBJ2-5, with a tentative D call TRBD2 (6 bases). The CDR3 has 15 amino acids. The germline V gene has CDR1 SGHRS and CDR2 YFSETQ. Trimming removed 0 bases from V and 3 bases from J, with 12 bases in between. CDR3 sequence reads: CASSLEGLNEETQYF. CDR3 bases: TGCGCCAGCAGCTTGGAGGGACTGAACGAAGAGACCCAGTACTTC.

V and J are TRBV19 and TRBJ2-1; TRBD2 matches 12 bases. J gave up 2 bases and V 5 bases, and 4 bases lay outside the gene matches. Germline V gene data show CDR1 as LNHDA and CDR2 as SQIVND (reference sequence). This CDR3 has 16 residues. CDR3 coding DNA: TGTGCCAGTAGTCTACTAGCGGGAGGAACCTACAATGAGCAGTTCTTC. It encodes CASSLLAGGTYNEQFF. The complete variable domain, with remaining parts taken from reference TRBV19 and TRBJ2-1, reads DGGITQSPKYLFRKEGQNVTLSCEQNLNHDAMYWYRQDPGQGLRLIYYSQIVNDFQKGDIAEGYSVSREKKESFPLTVTSAQKNPTAFYLCASSLLAGGTYNEQFFGPGTRLTVL.

The chain links TRBV30 to TRBJ2-3, with 12 nucleotides matching TRBD2. Trimming took 3 bases from V and 2 from J; bases not matched to a gene: 9. CDR1 is GTSNPN, CDR2 SVGIG, per germline (reference sequence). This CDR3 has 17 residues. CDR3 region: CAWSALRTSGNTDTQYF. CDR3 nucleotides: TGTGCCTGGAGCGCGCTCAGGACTAGCGGGAACACAGATACGCAGTATTTT.